The 25 T cell receptor beta chains in this list originate from one sample, sequenced in a study of CD8+ T cells in alopecia areata. cDNA serving as the sequencing template came from extracted, reverse transcribed RNA. The data were produced by immunoSEQ multiplex PCR, yet TCRdb's version contains in-frame clones alone and is incomplete. The repertoire includes under 70,000 clones, almost 97% of them detected once, and approximately 24% sits in the top ten. This material consisted of CD8+ T cells sorted from blood, taken at week 0. Every receptor here comes from a human donor with alopecia areata.

The rearrangement links TRBV12-5 to TRBJ2-1; D is possibly TRBD2 (6 bases). CDR3 length equals 18 residues. CDR1 LGHNT and CDR2 FRNRAP come from the germline V gene. Trimming took 1 base from V and 0 from J, leaving 16 bases between them. In DNA form, the CDR3 reads TGTGCTAGTGGTTTGGGGTTTTGGGAGGCCGGCTCCTACAATGAGCAGTTCTTC. Translation gives CASGLGFWEAGSYNEQFF.

The rearrangement uses TRBV21-1 and TRBJ2-7; whether TRBD1, the table's D call, matches the DNA was not checked. TRBV21-1 corresponds to a pseudogene. The CDR3 is 16 residues long. The CDR3 nucleotides read TGTGCCAGCAGCTTCCGGAGGGGACAGGGGGTTATGCGGCAGTACTTC. As protein: CASSFRRGQGVMRQYF.

The chain couples TRBV7-8 to TRBJ2-1, with 10 bases matching TRBD2. The J segment lost 6 bases and the V segment lost 5 bases, leaving 7 bases of the junction unmatched. Germline V gives CDR1 SGHVS, CDR2 FQNEAQ. CDR3 length equals 15 residues. The CDR3 here is CASSRGLAVGNEQFF. The CDR3 coding sequence is TGTGCCAGCAGCAGAGGACTAGCGGTTGGCAATGAGCAGTTCTTC.

The chain couples TRBV4-3 to TRBJ2-4; D is uncertain. This CDR3 region has 15 residues. Germline CDR1 reads LGHNA; CDR2 reads YSLEER. V lost 0 bases, J lost 6 bases, and 12 bases lay in between. The CDR3 loop reads CASSQDLGSGNIQYF. The CDR3 nucleotides are TGCGCCAGCAGCCAAGATCTTGGGTCTGGAAACATTCAGTACTTC.

The chain combines TRBV11-2 with TRBJ2-7; D tentatively reads TRBD1 or TRBD2 (5 bases each). V gave up 5 bases and J gave up 5 bases, with 19 bases separating them. The CDR3 contains 15 residues. Germline V gene sequence: CDR1 SGHAT, CDR2 FQNNGV. The CDR3 here is CASSQKGAGPDEQYF. CDR3 nucleotides: TGTGCCAGCAGCCAGAAAGGGGCGGGTCCAGACGAGCAGTACTTC.

The chain combines TRBV7-6 with TRBJ2-1; the match to TRBD2 covers 12 bases. Unmatched junction bases numbered 9, after V lost 2 bases and J lost 10 bases. The CDR3 contains 16 residues. Germline lookup yields CDR1 SGHVS and CDR2 FNYEAQ. CDR3 sequence (DNA): TGTGCCAGCAGCTTATCCCAAGGACTAGCGGGGATAGAGCAGTTCTTC. It encodes CASSLSQGLAGIEQFF. The variable domain in full, with the rest retrieved from reference TRBV7-6 and TRBJ2-1, is GAGVSQSPRYKVTKRGQDVALRCDPISGHVSLYWYRQALGQGPEFLTYFNYEAQQDKSGLPNDRFSAERPEGSISTLTIQRTEQRDSAMYRCASSLSQGLAGIEQFFGPGTRLTVL.

The chain is built from TRBV4-1 and TRBJ2-1, with 9 positions matching TRBD1. This CDR3 contains 13 residues. The trim removed 4 bases at V and 10 bases at J, leaving 5 bases unmatched. Germline V CDR1 and CDR2: MGHRA, YSYEKL. The CDR3 sequence: CASSRTGAGEQFF. The CDR3 nucleotides read TGCGCCAGCAGCCGGACAGGGGCAGGCGAGCAGTTCTTC.

The chain has TRBV7-9 and TRBJ1-1, with D unclear. Trimming cost V 1 base and J 0 bases, with 6 bases left between them. Germline loops: CDR1 SEHNR, CDR2 FQNEAQ (reference sequence). The CDR3 spans 14 residues. CDR3 nucleotides: TGTGCCAGCAGCTTAGTATTCGTGAACACTGAAGCTTTCTTT. Translation gives CASSLVFVNTEAFF. Full variable domain (rest looked up from reference TRBV7-9 and TRBJ1-1): DTGVSQNPRHKITKRGQNVTFRCDPISEHNRLYWYRQTLGQGPEFLTYFQNEAQLEKSRLLSDRFSAERPKGSFSTLEIQRTEQGDSAMYLCASSLVFVNTEAFFGQGTRLTVV.

This clone was seen only once. The rearrangement links TRBV5-1 to TRBJ2-1; perhaps TRBD2 as D (5 bases). This CDR3 contains 16 residues. Per germline, CDR1 SGHRS and CDR2 YFSETQ. V lost 0 bases and J 1 base, leaving 11 bases between the germline ends. Here the CDR3 DNA reads TGCGCCAGCAGCTTGGAACCGGGATCTTCCTACAATGAGCAGTTCTTC. Protein: CASSLEPGSSYNEQFF. Full variable domain (remainder filled in from reference TRBV5-1 and TRBJ2-1): KAGVTQTPRYLIKTRGQQVTLSCSPISGHRSVSWYQQTPGQGLQFLFEYFSETQRNKGNFPGRFSGRQFSNSRSEMNVSTLELGDSALYLCASSLEPGSSYNEQFFGPGTRLTVL.

The chain carries TRBV14 and TRBJ1-2, with 9 positions matching TRBD1. The CDR3 has 14 amino acids. Germline CDR1 and CDR2: SGHDN and FVKESK. J lost 4 bases, V lost 2 bases, and 2 bases had no gene match. CDR3 sequence reads: CASSQQTGGYGYTF. The CDR3 nucleotides are TGTGCCAGCAGCCAACAGACAGGGGGCTATGGCTACACCTTC. The variable domain in full, with the rest retrieved from reference TRBV14 and TRBJ1-2, is EAGVTQFPSHSVIEKGQTVTLRCDPISGHDNLYWYRRVMGKEIKFLLHFVKESKQDESGMPNNRFLAERTGGTYSTLKVQPAELEDSGVYFCASSQQTGGYGYTFGSGTRLTVV.

The J gene is TRBJ2-5, the V gene TRBV7-9; D may be TRBD1 (6 bases). CDR3 length: 16 residues. Germline V lookup: CDR1 SEHNR, CDR2 FQNEAQ (reference sequence). Deletions cut 4 bases from V and 5 bases from J, with 20 bases between. This CDR3 reads CASSSSRDIFGETQYF. The CDR3 DNA is TGTGCCAGCAGCTCATCCCGGGACATCTTTGGGGAGACCCAGTACTTC.

The V call is TRBV19, the J call TRBJ2-2, with TRBD2 as a possible D gene (5 bases). V dropped 3 bases and J dropped 1 base, with 12 bases sitting between them. Germline lookup yields CDR1 LNHDA and CDR2 SQIVND (reference sequence). The CDR3 runs to 16 residues. The CDR3 sequence: CASSIRGSLNTGELFF. The CDR3 nucleotides read TGTGCCAGTAGTATTCGAGGGAGCCTGAACACCGGGGAGCTGTTTTTT.

In this sample, this clone turned up once. V gene TRBV10-1 combines with J gene TRBJ2-1; 12 bases fit TRBD2. Germline CDR1 and CDR2: WNHNN and SYGVQD (reference sequence). J gave up 5 bases and V 2 bases, and 4 bases lay outside the gene matches. This CDR3 comprises 16 residues. The CDR3 DNA reads TGCGCCAGCAGTGAGCCCTGGACTAGCGGGAACAATGAGCAGTTCTTC. Translating it yields CASSEPWTSGNNEQFF.

This clone showed up just a few times. This chain joins TRBV21-1 and TRBJ2-3; the table's D call, TRBD1, has no DNA check behind it. TRBV21-1 is a pseudogene segment. The CDR3 runs to 12 residues. The CDR3 bases are TGTGCCAGCAGCAAAGTCAAAGATACGCAGTATTTT. It translates to CASSKVKDTQYF.

The chain is built from TRBV9 and TRBJ1-5; D is uncertain. V shed 4 bases and J shed 0 bases, with 11 bases lying between them. Germline V lookup: CDR1 SGDLS, CDR2 YYNGEE. The CDR3 has 15 amino acids. In DNA form, the CDR3 reads TGTGCCAGCAGCCCCTCCGGTAATAGCAATCAGCCCCAGCATTTT. Translation: CASSPSGNSNQPQHF.

The sample holds a few counts of this clone. The V call is TRBV5-6, the J call TRBJ2-5; D is perhaps TRBD2 (5 bases). The CDR3 has 14 amino acids. CDR1 SGHDT and CDR2 YYEEEE come from the germline V gene. Trimming removed 3 bases at V and 4 bases at J, with 13 bases between. The CDR3 protein is CASSWAGVGETQYF. The CDR3 DNA is TGTGCCAGCAGCTGGGCCGGGGTCGGAGAGACCCAGTACTTC.

The rearrangement links TRBV5-6 to TRBJ2-5; a weak D match, TRBD2 (5 bases). The J call could be wrong; TRBJ2-7 is a better fit for the DNA end. The CDR3 consists of 13 residues. Germline values: CDR1 SGHDT, CDR2 YYEEEE. The CDR3 sequence: CASSLVQRHEQYF. The CDR3 nucleotides read TGTGCCAGCAGCTTGGTACAGCGGCACGAGCAGTACTTC.

V and J are TRBV7-9 and TRBJ2-3, with D unclear. Germline CDR1 is SEHNR and CDR2 is FQNEAQ (reference sequence). V dropped 8 bases and J dropped 6 bases, with 9 bases sitting between them. The CDR3 is made up of 11 amino acids. CDR3 DNA: TGTGCCAGCGTGAGCCCCGATACGCAGTATTTT. Residues: CASVSPDTQYF.

The V and J genes are TRBV27 and TRBJ1-2; 9 bases align to TRBD1. V gave up 4 bases and J gave up 9 bases; unmatched junction bases: 9. The CDR3 runs to 14 residues. Germline CDR1 MNHEY, CDR2 SMNVEV (reference sequence). CDR3 nucleotide sequence: TGTGCCAGCAGTTACACCGGGACAGGGACCAGCTACACCTTC. As protein: CASSYTGTGTSYTF.

The CDR3 DNA sequence: TGTGCCATCAGTGAGTCTGGGACAGGGAGCTCCTACGAGCAGTACTTC. Its protein product is CAISESGTGSSYEQYF. The V gene is TRBV10-3, the J gene TRBJ2-7; 9 bases are shared with TRBD1. Germline V gene data show CDR1 as ENHRY and CDR2 as SYGVKD. The trim removed 0 bases at V and 0 bases at J, leaving 3 bases unmatched. This CDR3 region has 16 residues.

The V call is TRBV7-2, the J call TRBJ2-7, with no clear D. Per the germline V gene, CDR1 is SGHTA and CDR2 is FQGNSA. V was cut by 1 base and J by 3 bases, with 4 bases left in between. This CDR3 region has 12 residues. The CDR3 loop is CASSLGDYEQYF. In DNA form, the CDR3 reads TGTGCCAGCAGCTTAGGGGACTACGAGCAGTACTTC.

This clone is a singleton in its sample. The V call is TRBV4-1, the J call TRBJ2-3, with a tentative D call TRBD2 (6 bases). V was shortened by 0 bases and J by 1 base, with 23 bases between the two germline ends. Germline CDR1 reads MGHRA; CDR2 reads YSYEKL. The CDR3 spans 20 residues. This CDR3 reads CASSQDWSGRRLVGTDTQYF. CDR3 coding DNA: TGCGCCAGCAGCCAAGATTGGAGCGGGCGGCGTTTAGTTGGCACAGATACGCAGTATTTT.

The V and J genes are TRBV27 and TRBJ2-7, with D perhaps assigned TRBD1 or TRBD2 (5 bases each). The CDR3 contains 15 residues. Trimming left V 5 bases short and J 5 bases short, with 19 bases between. Germline lookup yields CDR1 MNHEY and CDR2 SMNVEV (reference sequence). CDR3 in DNA: TGTGCCAGCAGTACGACCCCCGGGGCCGGCCACGAGCAGTACTTC. It yields the protein CASSTTPGAGHEQYF.

This chain joins TRBV29-1 and TRBJ1-2; 7 bases are a match to TRBD1. Germline values: CDR1 SQVTM, CDR2 ANQGSEA. The CDR3 contains 12 residues. In DNA form, the CDR3 reads TGCAGTACTCCGGGGACAGCGGGCGGCTACACCTTC. It is translated as CSTPGTAGGYTF.

This chain uses TRBV6-6 with TRBJ1-4, with unresolved D. The CDR3 extends over 14 amino acids. V was clipped by 4 bases and J by 3 bases, with 9 bases between them. Germline V lookup: CDR1 MNHNY, CDR2 SVGAGI (reference sequence). The CDR3 region is CASSLGQANEKLFF. In DNA, the CDR3 is TGTGCCAGCAGTTTAGGGCAGGCTAATGAAAAACTGTTTTTT.